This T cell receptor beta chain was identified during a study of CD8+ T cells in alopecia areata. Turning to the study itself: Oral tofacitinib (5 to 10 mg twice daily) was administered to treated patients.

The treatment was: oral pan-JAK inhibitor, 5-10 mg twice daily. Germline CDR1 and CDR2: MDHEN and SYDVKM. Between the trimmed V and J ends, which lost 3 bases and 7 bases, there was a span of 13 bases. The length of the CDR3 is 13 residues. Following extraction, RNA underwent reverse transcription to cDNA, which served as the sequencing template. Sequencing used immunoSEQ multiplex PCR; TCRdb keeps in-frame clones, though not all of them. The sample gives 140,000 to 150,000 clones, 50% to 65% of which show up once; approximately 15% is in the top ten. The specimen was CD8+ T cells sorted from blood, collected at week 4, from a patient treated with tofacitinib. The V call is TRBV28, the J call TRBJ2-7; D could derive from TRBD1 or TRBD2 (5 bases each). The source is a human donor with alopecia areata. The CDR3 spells CASSLVRAGEQYF. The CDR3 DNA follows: TGTGCCAGCAGTTTGGTCAGGGCGGGTGAGCAGTACTTC.